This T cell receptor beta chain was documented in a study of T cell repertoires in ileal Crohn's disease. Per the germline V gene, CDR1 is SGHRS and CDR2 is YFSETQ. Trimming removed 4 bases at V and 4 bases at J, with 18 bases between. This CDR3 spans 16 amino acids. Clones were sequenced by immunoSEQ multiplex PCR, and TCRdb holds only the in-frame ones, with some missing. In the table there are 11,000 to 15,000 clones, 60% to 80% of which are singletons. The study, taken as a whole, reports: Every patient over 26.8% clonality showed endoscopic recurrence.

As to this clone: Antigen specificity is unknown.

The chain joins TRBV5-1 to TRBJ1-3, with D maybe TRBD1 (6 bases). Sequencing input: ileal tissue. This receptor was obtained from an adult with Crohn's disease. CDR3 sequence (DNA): TGCGCCAGCAGCCTGGGGGACACGGCCGGAGGAAACACCATATATTTT. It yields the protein CASSLGDTAGGNTIYF. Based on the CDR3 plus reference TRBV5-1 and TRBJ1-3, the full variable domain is KAGVTQTPRYLIKTRGQQVTLSCSPISGHRSVSWYQQTPGQGLQFLFEYFSETQRNKGNFPGRFSGRQFSNSRSEMNVSTLELGDSALYLCASSLGDTAGGNTIYFGEGSWLTVV.